The sequence of this T cell receptor (beta chain) was determined in a study of T cell responses to AZD1222 COVID-19 vaccine. The study, taken as a whole, reports: Clonal diversity was possibly underestimated, and the donors were mostly white British, with more females. Spike as a whole was targeted by vaccine-associated CD4 TCRs, dominant at 160-218 and 743-854.

The V and J ends lost 4 bases and 3 bases, in that order; junction bases with no gene match: 15. Germline V gene lookup returns CDR1 SNHLY and CDR2 FYNNEI. The CDR3 has 18 residues. Using immunoSEQ multiplex PCR, the repertoire was profiled, and TCRdb retains in-frame clones only, with some absent. The table shows around 120,000 clones, with 75% to 95% occurring only once. Concerning this clone: What it recognizes is unknown.

Specimen: peripheral blood, collected on day 0 of AZD1222 vaccination. The sequence came from an adult in good health. V and J are TRBV2 and TRBJ2-1; 7 bases are a match to TRBD2. The CDR3 loop is CASSGSSGTRMGYNEQFF. CDR3 sequence (DNA): TGTGCCAGCAGTGGGTCAAGCGGGACCAGGATGGGCTACAATGAGCAGTTCTTC.